Described below is a single T cell receptor (beta chain) sequence and its context. What it binds is unknown. This record belongs to a study of T cell responses to AZD1222 COVID-19 vaccine. Whole-study results and caveats: The donor group comprised mostly white British people and more females; the analysis possibly underestimated clonal diversity. Along spike, vaccine-associated CD4 TCRs were found throughout, with dominance at 160-218 and 743-854.

CDR1 and CDR2 from the germline V gene are PRHDT and FYEKMQ (reference sequence). The CDR3 runs to 20 residues. The ends lost 2 bases at V and 1 base at J; junction bases unmatched: 14. Assay: immunoSEQ multiplex PCR; the TCRdb copy retains only in-frame clones and omits some. The table includes about 110,000 clones, 80% to 95% detected once. Here the sequenced sample was peripheral blood, taken 28 days after the second AZD1222 dose. The receptor was derived from an adult who received the AZD1222 COVID-19 vaccine. This chain joins TRBV13 and TRBJ2-3; TRBD2 agrees at 11 bases. The CDR3: CASSLTLDSGRAVGTDTQYF. CDR3 nucleotide sequence: TGTGCCAGCAGCTTAACACTAGATAGCGGGAGGGCCGTTGGCACAGATACGCAGTATTTT. Full variable domain (remainder filled in from reference TRBV13 and TRBJ2-3): AAGVIQSPRHLIKEKRETATLKCYPIPRHDTVYWYQQGPGQDPQFLISFYEKMQSDKGSIPDRFSAQQFSDYHSELNMSSLELGDSALYFCASSLTLDSGRAVGTDTQYFGPGTRLTVL.